This T cell receptor (beta chain) stems from a study of shared clonotypes between healthy human individuals. At the level of the study: CD4 naive and memory got three plates each, CD8 naive two, CD8 memory one.

As regards this clone: Its antigen is unknown.

Generated by immunoSEQ multiplex PCR, the TCRdb table keeps only in-frame clones and is missing some. The table includes fewer than 2.5 million clones, roughly 93% detected once. Donors, healthy HIV-negative adults, lacked recent acute infections or vaccinations. Notes on the study in general: Among donors, sharing of clonotypes was expected to be affected by sequencing depth. Compared with clonotypes that all four donors shared, non-shared clonotypes had lower generation probabilities.

V lost 3 bases and J lost 3; bases outside the gene matches: 4. Germline V CDR1 and CDR2: SGHRS, YFSETQ. The CDR3 has 14 residues. The TCR originated in a young man in good health. Some clones in this sample may be carry-over from other donors' samples. Material: naive CD4+ T cells from PBMCs. Subset meaning: CD45RA+ positively selected. V usage is TRBV5-1 and J usage is TRBJ2-3; 7 nucleotides line up with TRBD1. CDR3 sequence reads: CASSSDRRTDTQYF. The CDR3 DNA is TGCGCCAGCAGCTCGGACAGGAGGACAGATACGCAGTATTTT.